The sequence of this T cell receptor (beta chain) was determined in a study of OX40 agonist ivuxolimab in advanced cancers. Trimming removed 3 bases at V and 7 bases at J, with 19 bases between. CDR3 size: 16 residues. Germline CDR1 is LNHDA and CDR2 is SQIVND (reference sequence). TCRdb keeps only in-frame clones here, not all; method: immunoSEQ multiplex PCR. The sample shows 35,000 to 45,000 clones, 85% to 90% of them seen only once. The sequence came from an adult with an advanced solid tumor such as melanoma, head and neck, liver or kidney cancer. The V gene is TRBV19, the J gene TRBJ1-3, with D possibly TRBD1 on 5 matching bases. The sequencing here drew on CD4+ or CD8+ T cells sorted from blood, taken in a trial of the OX40 agonist ivuxolimab. The CDR3 loop reads CASSIPPGRGMNTIYF. Written as DNA, the CDR3 is TGTGCCAGTAGTATCCCGCCGGGACGGGGTATGAACACCATATATTTT.